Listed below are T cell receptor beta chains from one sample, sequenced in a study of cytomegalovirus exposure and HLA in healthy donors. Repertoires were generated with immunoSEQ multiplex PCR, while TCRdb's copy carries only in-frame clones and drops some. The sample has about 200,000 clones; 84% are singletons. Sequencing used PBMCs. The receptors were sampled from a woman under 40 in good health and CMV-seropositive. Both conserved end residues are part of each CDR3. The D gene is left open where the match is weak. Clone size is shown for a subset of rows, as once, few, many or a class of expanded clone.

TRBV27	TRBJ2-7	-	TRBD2	TGTGCCAGCAGTCGGGGGGACCCCTACGAGCAGTACTTC	CASSRGDPYEQYF
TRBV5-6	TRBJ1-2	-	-	TGTGCCAGCAGCTTGGGGGCCAGTAGTCCCACCTTC	CASSLGASSPTF
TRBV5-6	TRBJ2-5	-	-	TGTGCCAGCAGCTTCCGGTTGCCGGAGACCCAGTACTTC	CASSFRLPETQYF
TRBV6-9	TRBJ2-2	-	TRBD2	TGTGCCAGCAGTTTCTTGGGGCGGGAGGACGGCACCGGGGAGCTGTTTTTT	CASSFLGREDGTGELFF
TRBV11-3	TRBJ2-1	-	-	TGTGCCAGCAGCTTACTAGCGTTAAATGAGCAGTTCTTC	CASSLLALNEQFF
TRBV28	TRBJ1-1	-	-	TGTGCCAGCAAAGCCTACAGGGCCCCTGAAGCTTTCTTT	CASKAYRAPEAFF
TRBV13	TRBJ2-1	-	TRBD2	TGTGCCAGCAGTCGAACTAGCGGGAGTGTCAATGAGCAGTTCTTC	CASSRTSGSVNEQFF
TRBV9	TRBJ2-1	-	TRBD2	TGTGCCAGCAGCGTAGTAGCGGGAAACCACAATGAGCAGTTCTTC	CASSVVAGNHNEQFF
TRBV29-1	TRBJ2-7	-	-	TGCAGCGTCGGGTATGGGGGGGAGCAGTACTTC	CSVGYGGEQYF
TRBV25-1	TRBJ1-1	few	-	TGTGCCAGCAGCGTCTTCGGGGAAGCTTTCTTT	CASSVFGEAFF
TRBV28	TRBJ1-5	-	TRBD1	TGTGCCAGCACCCCCGCTTTGGGGACAGGGGGCGGACAGCCCCAGCATTTT	CASTPALGTGGGQPQHF
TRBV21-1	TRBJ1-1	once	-	TGTGCCAGCAGCAATACAGTTCAGGGGGCACTGAACACTGAAGCTTTCTTT	CASSNTVQGALNTEAFF
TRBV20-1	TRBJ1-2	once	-	TGCAGTGCTCTTCAGGGTCTCGGCTACACCTTC	CSALQGLGYTF
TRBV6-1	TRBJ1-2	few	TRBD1	TGTGCCAGCAGCGGACAGGGATATGGCTACACCTTC	CASSGQGYGYTF
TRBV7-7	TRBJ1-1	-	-	TGTGCTAGCAGCCCGGACAGCCTCATGAACACTGAAGCTTTCTTT	CASSPDSLMNTEAFF
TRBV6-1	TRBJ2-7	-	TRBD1	TGTGCCAGCAGTGAAGGCAGGGGGCTTTCCTACGAGCAGTACTTC	CASSEGRGLSYEQYF
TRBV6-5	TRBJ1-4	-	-	TGTGCCAGCAGGGGCCCGGCCGAAAAACTGTTTTTT	CASRGPAEKLFF
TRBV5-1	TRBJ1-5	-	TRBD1	TGCGCCAGCGGGGGACAGGGAAATCAGCCCCAGCATTTT	CASGGQGNQPQHF
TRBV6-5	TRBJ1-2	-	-	TGTGCCAGCAGTTATAAAGGACAGCAATATGGCTACACCTTC	CASSYKGQQYGYTF
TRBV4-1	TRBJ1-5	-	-	TGCGCCAGCAGCCAAGCTGCAGGGAATCAGCCCCAGCATTTT	CASSQAAGNQPQHF
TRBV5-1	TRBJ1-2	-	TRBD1	TGCGCCAGCAGCAGACGACAGGGCCCACCTACCTATGGCTACACCTTC	CASSRRQGPPTYGYTF
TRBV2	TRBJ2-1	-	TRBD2	TGTGCCAGCAGTGAGCGGGAGGGAGAGAATGAGCAGTTCTTC	CASSEREGENEQFF